What follows describes a single TCR beta chain. Its antigen remains unidentified. The CDR3 consists of 18 residues. Between the trimmed V and J ends, which lost 1 base and 5 bases, there was a span of 20 bases. Germline V gives CDR1 KGHSH, CDR2 LQKENI. These data are taken from a study of somatic mutations in cytotoxic T cells in rheumatoid arthritis. Study details: Certain V beta antibody-stained T-cell populations, V beta1+ cells sequenced for TCRB among them, were flow-sorted to nearly 100% purity. Broader study findings: Comparison of CD8+ T-cell clonality between rheumatoid arthritis patients and age-matched healthy controls yielded no significant difference.

TCRdb's copy holds only in-frame clones and misses some; the assay was immunoSEQ multiplex PCR. The sample has 15,000 to 20,000 clones; 60% to 85% are singletons. This rearrangement joins TRBV18 to TRBJ2-2; perhaps D is TRBD1 or TRBD2 (5 bases each). Material: CD8+ T cells sorted from blood. The TCR sequence derives from an adult with rheumatoid arthritis. Here the CDR3 DNA reads TGTGCCAGCTCACCACAATCACTTGGGACCGTGGGTACCGGGGAGCTGTTTTTT. Translated, it gives CASSPQSLGTVGTGELFF.